A selection of T cell receptor beta chains follows, all from one sample in a study of T cells in Graves' hyperthyroidism and ophthalmopathy. TCRdb processed the multiplex PCR reads anew with MiXCR; each CDR3 protein has one entry. The sample carries around 690,000 distinct CDR3 sequences, roughly 20% recorded once. Sequenced sample: blood. The source of these receptors is a man younger than 40 with Graves' ophthalmopathy. CDR3s include the opening cysteine and the closing phenylalanine or tryptophan. D genes are given only for firm matches. Part of the rows lack a size; the others show once, few, many or a class for expanded clones.

clone_size,d_call,v_call,j_call,cdr3_nt,cdr3_aa
few,.,TRBV7-8,TRBJ2-7,TGTGCCAGCAGCATGTGGACGGGGACCTACGAGCAGTACTTC,CASSMWTGTYEQYF
few,.,TRBV6-1,TRBJ1-2,TGTGCCAGCAGTCTACGGATCGGGAACTATGGCTACACCTTC,CASSLRIGNYGYTF
.,.,TRBV28,TRBJ1-5,TGTGCCAGCAGTTTATCGACCTCGGGGGGGCCCCAGCATTTT,CASSLSTSGGPQHF
few,.,TRBV5-1,TRBJ2-3,TGCGCCAGCAGCTTTGACGGTAGCACAGATACGCAGTATTTT,CASSFDGSTDTQYF
many,.,TRBV11-2,TRBJ1-1,TGTGCCAGCGAGGGGATCTCTGAAGCTTTCTTT,CASEGISEAFF
many,.,TRBV3-1,TRBJ1-2,TGTGCCAGCAGCCTTTCGTCCACTAACTATGGCTACACCTTC,CASSLSSTNYGYTF
few,TRBD2,TRBV3-1,TRBJ2-2,TGTGCCAGCAGCCGGGGACTAGCATCCGGGGAGCTGTTTTTT,CASSRGLASGELFF
.,.,TRBV20-1,TRBJ1-4,TGCAGTGCTAGGCCCCAAGTCGCAACTAATGAAAAACTGTTTTTT,CSARPQVATNEKLFF
few,.,TRBV7-2,TRBJ1-5,TGTGCCAGCAGTCCCGAGGGGGGTATGGGGCAGCCCCAGCATTTT,CASSPEGGMGQPQHF
many,.,TRBV28,TRBJ2-7,TGTGCCAGCACTTACCAACGGGGCTACGAGCAGTACTTC,CASTYQRGYEQYF
few,TRBD2,TRBV7-2,TRBJ2-3,TGTGCCAGCACGTTAGCGGGGAGAGGGGATACGCAGTATTTT,CASTLAGRGDTQYF
.,.,TRBV20-1,TRBJ1-5,TGCAGTCCAGAGGGTGGGTTGAGCAATCAGCCCCAGCATTTT,CSPEGGLSNQPQHF
.,.,TRBV4-1,TRBJ1-4,TGCGCCAGCAGCCGCGGGTTCGGACCCCAGGGTGAAAAACTGTTTTTT,CASSRGFGPQGEKLFF
.,.,TRBV12-3/TRBV12-4,TRBJ2-7,TGTGCCAGCAGTTTACGGGACAAGTCCTACGAGCAGTACTTC,CASSLRDKSYEQYF
few,.,TRBV27,TRBJ2-1,TGTGCCAGCAGTTTAGGACAGCCGAATGAGCAGTTCTTC,CASSLGQPNEQFF
.,.,TRBV28,TRBJ2-3,TGTGCCAGCAGTTCCATTCCGGACATATATAGCACAGATACGCAGTATTTT,CASSSIPDIYSTDTQYF
many,TRBD1,TRBV7-2,TRBJ1-1,TGTGCCAGCAGTCCCGGGACAGGTGGAAGTGAAGCTTTCTTT,CASSPGTGGSEAFF
.,TRBD1,TRBV11-2,TRBJ2-3,TGTGCCAGCAGCTTAGATCTAGGGGGAAGGGGGCCAGATACGCAGTATTTT,CASSLDLGGRGPDTQYF
.,.,TRBV11-2,TRBJ1-1,TGTGCCAGCACCCAAGGGGTCTGGGGGCGAAAGGAGACTGAAGCTTTCTTT,CASTQGVWGRKETEAFF
.,.,TRBV7-3,TRBJ1-1,TGTGCCAGCAGCTTAGGCCGGACGGATACGGACACTGAAGCTTTCTTT,CASSLGRTDTDTEAFF
medium-sized,.,TRBV28,TRBJ2-3,TGTGCCAGCAGTTCCCCACCTGACCTCACAGATACGCAGTATTTT,CASSSPPDLTDTQYF
few,TRBD2,TRBV12-3/TRBV12-4,TRBJ2-2,TGTGCCAGCAAGATAGGGGAGGGTCGGACCGGGGAGCTGTTTTTT,CASKIGEGRTGELFF
many,TRBD1,TRBV5-1,TRBJ2-1,TGCGCCAGCAGCTTGACGGGACAGGGGCCGGAGTTCTTC,CASSLTGQGPEFF
few,TRBD1,TRBV6-1,TRBJ2-5,TGTGCCAGCAGCTGGGGACAGAACCAAGAGACCCAGTACTTC,CASSWGQNQETQYF
.,.,TRBV28,TRBJ2-1,TGTGCCAGTTCGCCTAGACTCCTTATAATCCACAATGAGCAGTTCTTC,CASSPRLLIIHNEQFF
many,.,TRBV7-9,TRBJ1-2,TGTGCCAGCAGCTCCGCCGTGGCTAACTATGGCTACACCTTC,CASSSAVANYGYTF
.,TRBD1,TRBV5-5,TRBJ1-1,TGTGCCAGCAGCGGTTGGGGACAGGGCCCCACTGAAGCTTTCTTT,CASSGWGQGPTEAFF
.,.,TRBV4-3,TRBJ2-7,TGCGCCAGCAGTGTTATGGCGAGGGACGGCACCTACGAGCAGTACTTC,CASSVMARDGTYEQYF
many,TRBD2,TRBV28,TRBJ2-7,TGTGCCAGCAGTTTCCCCCGGGGCGGGAGACGGGTCATGTCCTACGAGCAGTACTTC,CASSFPRGGRRVMSYEQYF
.,.,TRBV19,TRBJ1-5,TGTGCCAGTAGTATAAGCGACAGAAGGTCTCTACGTCAGCCCCAGCATTTT,CASSISDRRSLRQPQHF
few,.,TRBV10-3,TRBJ1-3,TGTGCCACCGGGACGACCTGGGAAAACACCATATATTTT,CATGTTWENTIYF
many,TRBD2,TRBV20-1,TRBJ2-1,TGCAGTGCATACTTTAGCACTAGCGGTAACAATGAGCAGTTCTTC,CSAYFSTSGNNEQFF
many,.,TRBV27,TRBJ1-1,TGTGCCAGCAGTGGCCAACTGAACACTGAAGCTTTCTTT,CASSGQLNTEAFF
few,TRBD1,TRBV7-9,TRBJ2-1,TGTGCCAGCAGCACCAGACAGGGGGCGGGGAACAATGAGCAGTTCTTC,CASSTRQGAGNNEQFF
.,TRBD2,TRBV6-1,TRBJ2-2,TGTGCCAGCATAGGGCCAGCGGGAGGAGGGTTCACCGGGGAGCTGTTTTTT,CASIGPAGGGFTGELFF
few,.,TRBV28,TRBJ2-7,TGTGCCAGCAGTTTTGGGGACGTCGTCTCCTACGAGCAGTACTTC,CASSFGDVVSYEQYF